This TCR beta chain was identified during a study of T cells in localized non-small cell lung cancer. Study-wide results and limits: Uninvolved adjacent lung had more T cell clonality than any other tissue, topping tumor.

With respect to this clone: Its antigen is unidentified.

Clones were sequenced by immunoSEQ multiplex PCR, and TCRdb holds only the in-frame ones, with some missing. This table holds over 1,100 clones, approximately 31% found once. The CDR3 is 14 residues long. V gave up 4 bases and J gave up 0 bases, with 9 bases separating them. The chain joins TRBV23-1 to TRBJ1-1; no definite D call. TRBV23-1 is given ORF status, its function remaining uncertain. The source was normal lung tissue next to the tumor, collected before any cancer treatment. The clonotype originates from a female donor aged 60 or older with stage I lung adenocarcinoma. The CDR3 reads CASSPREMNTEAFF. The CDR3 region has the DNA TGCGCCAGCAGTCCGAGGGAAATGAACACTGAAGCTTTCTTT.